These 15 T cell receptor beta chains came from one sample sequenced in a study of CD8 T cells in ankylosing spondylitis. Whole-study findings and limits: Characteristic, it appeared, of ankylosing spondylitis blood was a TCR beta motif of eight highly homologous variants.

These receptors have no identified antigens. One entry per CDR3 protein results from TCRdb running MiXCR on the 5' RACE reads. The sample has about 700,000 distinct CDR3 sequences; around a fifth are singletons. What was sequenced was blood, either unsorted or a sorted T cell fraction (not recorded which). Receptors were obtained from a male donor with ankylosing spondylitis.

The rearrangement uses TRBV11-2 and TRBJ1-5, with TRBD1 as a possible D gene (6 bases). Germline values: CDR1 SGHAT, CDR2 FQNNGV. The germline V and J ends were trimmed by 0 bases and 3 bases, with 15 bases remaining between them. CDR3 length: 17 residues. The CDR3 is CASSLEAWGADNQPQHF. Written as DNA, the CDR3 is TGTGCCAGCAGCTTAGAAGCTTGGGGGGCGGACAATCAGCCCCAGCATTTT.

This clonotype was picked up a small number of times. This chain uses TRBV13 with TRBJ1-2; 7 nucleotides align to TRBD1. The CDR3 has 13 amino acids. Germline loops: CDR1 PRHDT, CDR2 FYEKMQ (reference sequence). V lost 5 bases to trimming and J lost 6 bases; unmatched junction nucleotides: 6. The CDR3 loop reads CASSLTGEDGYTF. The CDR3 bases are TGTGCCAGCAGCCTAACAGGGGAGGATGGCTACACCTTC.

The rearrangement links TRBV12-3 or TRBV12-4 to TRBJ2-7; D may correspond to TRBD1 or TRBD2 (7 bases each). The V end lost 2 bases, the J end lost 2 bases, and 13 bases lay between the germline ends. This CDR3 has 15 amino acids. CDR3 sequence (DNA): TGTGCCAGCAGTTTATTTCCAGGGGGGGCCTACGAGCAGTACTTC. Its translation: CASSLFPGGAYEQYF.

This clonotype occurred a few times. V gene TRBV6-2 or TRBV6-3 combines with J gene TRBJ2-7; D not certain. Looked up from germline, CDR1 is MNHEY and CDR2 is SVGEGT. V lost 2 bases, J lost 9 bases, and 14 bases lay in between. This CDR3 is built from 13 residues. The CDR3 reads CASSYAGPAGQYF. As DNA, the CDR3 is TGTGCCAGCAGTTACGCCGGACCAGCCGGGCAGTACTTC.

This clonotype was seen a handful of times. The chain links TRBV20-1 to TRBJ2-7; TRBD1 matches 10 bases. CDR1 and CDR2 from the germline V gene are DFQATT and SNEGSKA (reference sequence). CDR3 length: 16 amino acids. Trimming took 4 bases from V and 4 from J; bases not matched to a gene: 13. CDR3 protein: CSAIRDRGVSSYEQYF. The CDR3 coding sequence is TGCAGTGCTATCCGGGACAGGGGTGTCTCCTCTTACGAGCAGTACTTC.

The J gene is TRBJ2-4, the V gene TRBV11-2, with 7 nucleotides matching TRBD1. In germline, CDR1 is SGHAT, CDR2 FQNNGV. The CDR3 totals 14 residues. J was trimmed by 5 bases and V by 4 bases; bases with no gene match: 5. This CDR3 is CASSSGTAENIQYF. In nucleotides, the CDR3 is TGTGCCAGCAGCTCCGGGACAGCTGAAAACATTCAGTACTTC.

As DNA, the CDR3 is TGCAGTGCTAGAGATCTGGGACTAGCGGGGATCTATGAGCAGTTCTTC. Translation: CSARDLGLAGIYEQFF. The chain joins TRBV20-1 to TRBJ2-1, with TRBD2 matching over 13 bases. Losses at the gene ends were 0 bases for V and 8 bases for J; bases not matched to a gene: 7. This CDR3 has 16 amino acids. The V gene's germline CDR1 is DFQATT and CDR2 SNEGSKA (reference sequence).

This sequence joins TRBV27 and TRBJ1-1; D remains unclear. CDR1 is MNHEY and CDR2 is SMNVEV in the germline V gene (reference sequence). CDR3 size: 14 residues. The V gene lost 4 bases and the J gene lost 4 bases, with 13 bases spanning the gap. This chain's CDR3 is CASSSGLSVTEAFF. Here the CDR3 DNA reads TGTGCCAGCAGTTCCGGGCTCTCGGTCACTGAAGCTTTCTTT.

The CDR3 DNA reads TGTGCCTGGACCCCCGGGACTAGCGGGAGCACAGATACGCAGTATTTT. This translates into CAWTPGTSGSTDTQYF. The chain recombines TRBV30 with TRBJ2-3, with 12 bases identical to TRBD2. Trimming at V came to 4 bases and at J to 0 bases, leaving 5 bases not matched to a gene. Germline loops: CDR1 GTSNPN, CDR2 SVGIG (reference sequence). This CDR3 comprises 16 residues.

The J gene is TRBJ1-2, the V gene TRBV3-1; D unclear. Looked up from germline, CDR1 is LGHDT and CDR2 is YNNKEL (reference sequence). V lost 4 bases and J 7 bases, leaving 19 bases between the germline ends. This CDR3 contains 15 residues. CDR3 sequence reads: CASSLSFGEFGGYTF. The DNA for the CDR3 is TGTGCCAGCAGCCTTTCGTTTGGGGAATTCGGTGGCTACACCTTC.

This clonotype was picked up many times. This chain connects TRBV16 to TRBJ1-5; 8 bases line up with TRBD1. This CDR3 is 14 amino acids long. The trim removed 6 bases at V and 4 bases at J, leaving 5 bases unmatched. The V gene's germline CDR1 is KGHSY and CDR2 FQNENV. The CDR3 DNA reads as TGTGCCAGCAGTCGGGACAGGCTTAATCAGCCCCAGCATTTT. It translates to CASSRDRLNQPQHF.

V and J are TRBV12-5 and TRBJ2-7; weak D call: TRBD1 (6 bases). V gave up 0 bases and J gave up 2 bases, with 23 bases separating them. The germline gives CDR1 LGHNT, CDR2 FRNRAP. The CDR3 covers 19 residues. The CDR3 region is CASGLVSVLNRANTYEQYF. In DNA form, the CDR3 reads TGTGCTAGTGGTTTGGTGTCAGTTCTGAACAGGGCCAACACCTACGAGCAGTACTTC.

This clonotype was observed a handful of times. The J gene is TRBJ1-2, the V gene TRBV29-1; D is unresolved. V was trimmed by 7 bases and J by 6 bases, leaving 6 bases between them. CDR1 is SQVTM, CDR2 ANQGSEA, per germline. The CDR3 covers 9 residues. CDR3 protein: CSAGDGYTF. The CDR3 DNA follows: TGCAGCGCCGGGGATGGCTACACCTTC.

The DNA of the CDR3 is TGTGCCAGCAGCTGGGCTAGCGAGTACGAGCAGTACTTC. Translating it yields CASSWASEYEQYF. The chain carries TRBV7-2 and TRBJ2-7, with a possible D match to TRBD2 (6 bases). V lost 4 bases to trimming and J lost 4 bases, with 11 bases between them. CDR3 length: 13 amino acids. The germline V gene encodes CDR1 SGHTA and CDR2 FQGNSA.

This clonotype was found a few times. The V gene is TRBV9, the J gene TRBJ2-2; D may be TRBD2 (6 bases). The CDR3 runs 16 residues. Trimming took off 1 base at V and 4 bases at J, with 14 bases between the two ends. Germline V gene sequence: CDR1 SGDLS, CDR2 YYNGEE. CDR3 in amino acids: CASSVRWASATGELFF. CDR3 bases: TGTGCCAGCAGCGTAAGGTGGGCTAGCGCCACCGGGGAGCTGTTTTTT.